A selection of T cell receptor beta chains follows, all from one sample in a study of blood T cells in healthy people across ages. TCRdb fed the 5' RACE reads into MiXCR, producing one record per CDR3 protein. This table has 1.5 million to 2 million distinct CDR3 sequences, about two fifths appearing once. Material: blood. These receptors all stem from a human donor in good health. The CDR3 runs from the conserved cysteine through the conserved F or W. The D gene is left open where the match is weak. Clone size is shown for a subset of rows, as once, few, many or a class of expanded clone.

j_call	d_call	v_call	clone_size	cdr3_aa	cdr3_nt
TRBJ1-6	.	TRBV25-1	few	CASRRQGGNNSPLHF	TGTGCCAGCAGAAGACAAGGGGGGAATAATTCACCCCTCCACTTT
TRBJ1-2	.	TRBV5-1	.	CASSLDAGGNYGYTF	TGCGCCAGCAGCCTGGATGCGGGGGGAAATTATGGCTACACCTTC
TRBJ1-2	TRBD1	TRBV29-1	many	CSAYTGGSYYGYTF	TGCAGCGCCTATACAGGGGGCTCGTACTATGGCTACACCTTC
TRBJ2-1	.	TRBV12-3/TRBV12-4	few	CASSLGGGPGDEQFF	TGTGCCAGCAGTTTGGGCGGGGGCCCCGGCGATGAGCAGTTCTTC
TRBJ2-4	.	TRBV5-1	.	CANTQTGEQYF	TGCGCCAACACTCAGACGGGGGAGCAGTACTTC
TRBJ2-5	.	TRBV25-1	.	CASSSGPGLGETQYF	TGTGCCAGCAGCTCCGGACCAGGGCTCGGAGAGACCCAGTACTTC
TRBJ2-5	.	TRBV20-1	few	CSAPPEGQETQYF	TGCAGTGCCCCCCCCGAGGGGCAAGAGACCCAGTACTTC
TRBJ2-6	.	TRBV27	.	CASSAVPGAGANVLTF	TGTGCCAGCAGTGCCGTCCCAGGGGCTGGGGCCAACGTCCTGACTTTC
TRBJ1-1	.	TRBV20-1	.	CSAAHRDTRTEAFF	TGCAGTGCTGCCCACCGGGACACCCGTACTGAAGCTTTCTTT
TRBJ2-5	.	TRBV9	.	CASSVGPGAGGETQYF	TGTGCCAGCAGCGTAGGTCCGGGGGCTGGGGGAGAGACCCAGTACTTC
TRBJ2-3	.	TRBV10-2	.	CASLQSSTDTQYF	TGCGCCAGCCTCCAGTCTAGCACAGATACGCAGTATTTT
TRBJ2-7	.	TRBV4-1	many	CASSQGAVYEQYF	TGTGCCAGCAGCCAAGGGGCCGTGTACGAGCAGTACTTC
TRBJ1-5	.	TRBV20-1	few	CSAIHGGQPQHF	TGCAGTGCTATCCATGGAGGGCAGCCCCAGCATTTT
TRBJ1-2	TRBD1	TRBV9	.	CASSVGDLRGFGYTF	TGTGCCAGCAGCGTAGGGGACCTCAGGGGGTTTGGCTACACCTTC
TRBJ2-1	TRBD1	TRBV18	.	CASSPRDRVSNEQFF	TGTGCCAGCTCACCCCGGGACAGGGTCTCTAATGAGCAGTTCTTC
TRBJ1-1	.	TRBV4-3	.	CASSQDLEGRNTEAFF	TGCGCCAGCAGCCAAGATTTGGAGGGGCGCAACACTGAAGCTTTCTTT
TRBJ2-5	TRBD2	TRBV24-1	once	CATSDPGLAGAGEAQYF	TGTGCCACCAGTGATCCGGGACTAGCGGGGGCAGGGGAGGCCCAGTACTTC
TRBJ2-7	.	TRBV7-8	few	CASSRDVQLEQYF	TGTGCCAGCAGCCGGGACGTCCAACTCGAGCAGTACTTC
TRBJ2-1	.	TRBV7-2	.	CASSLEGRYVNEQFF	TGTGCCAGCAGCTTAGAGGGTCGGTATGTGAATGAGCAGTTCTTC
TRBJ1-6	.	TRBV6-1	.	CASSEGQGWVYNSPLHF	TGTGCCAGCAGTGAAGGGCAGGGTTGGGTCTATAATTCACCCCTCCACTTT
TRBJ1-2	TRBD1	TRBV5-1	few	CASSGTGYNYGYTF	TGCGCCAGCAGTGGGACAGGGTATAACTATGGCTACACCTTC
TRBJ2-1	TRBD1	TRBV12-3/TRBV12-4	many	CASRSRQGQYNEQFF	TGTGCCAGCAGAAGCAGACAGGGACAGTACAATGAGCAGTTCTTC
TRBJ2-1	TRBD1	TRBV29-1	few	CSVEGRWVGDRVNEQFF	TGCAGCGTTGAAGGTCGATGGGTGGGGGACAGGGTTAATGAGCAGTTCTTC
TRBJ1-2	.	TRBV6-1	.	CASSGLLGGADNLKYGYTF	TGTGCCAGCAGTGGGTTGTTAGGGGGGGCCGACAACCTTAAGTATGGCTACACCTTC
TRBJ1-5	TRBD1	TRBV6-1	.	CASSRNRGQVQPQHF	TGTGCCAGCAGCCGCAACAGGGGGCAGGTTCAGCCCCAGCATTTT
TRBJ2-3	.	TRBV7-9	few	CASSLAAVNPGDTQYF	TGTGCCAGCAGCTTAGCGGCGGTTAATCCGGGAGATACGCAGTATTTT
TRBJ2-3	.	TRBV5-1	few	CASSSHWPSGTQYF	TGCGCCAGCAGCTCGCACTGGCCGAGCGGTACGCAGTATTTT
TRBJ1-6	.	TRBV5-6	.	CASSLKSSRVSHF	TGTGCCAGCAGCTTGAAAAGTTCCAGGGTCAGCCACTTT
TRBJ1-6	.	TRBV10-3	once	CAISESTETPLHF	TGTGCCATCAGTGAGTCGACAGAGACACCCCTCCACTTT
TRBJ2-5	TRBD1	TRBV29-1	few	CSVEIQGALETQYF	TGTAGCGTTGAGATCCAGGGGGCGCTTGAGACCCAGTACTTC
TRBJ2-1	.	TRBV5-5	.	CASSLIGVRANEQFF	TGTGCCAGCAGCTTGATCGGGGTTCGCGCCAATGAGCAGTTCTTC
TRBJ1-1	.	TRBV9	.	CASSVGPGHTATEAFF	TGTGCCAGCAGCGTAGGTCCAGGTCACACAGCCACTGAAGCTTTCTTT